Sequencing of this T cell receptor beta chain was carried out in a study of T cells in tumors after PD-1 blockade. Background on the study: Excluded were patients with checkpoint blockade, immunosuppressants, or radiotherapy or other anti-cancer therapy within 4 weeks. Some patients also took daily vismodegib 150 mg during anti-PD-1 treatment. Overall study results and limits: Around 37% of tumor TCR clonotypes were also found in blood.

Input was about 616 ng to 6,500 ng of genomic DNA from tumor or blood. To note about this clone: Its target is not known.

Produced via immunoSEQ multiplex PCR; TCRdb's table is partial and in-frame only. Of some 60,000 clones in the sample, around three quarters were seen once. The sample in question was PBMCs, obtained before anti-PD-1 treatment. This TCR derives from a human donor with basal cell carcinoma.

Here the CDR3 reads CASSLGVYSNQPQHF. CDR3 bases: TGTGCCAGCAGCCTTGGAGTCTATAGCAATCAGCCCCAGCATTTT. The J gene is TRBJ1-5, the V gene TRBV5-6; the D is unclear. CDR3 length: 15 amino acids. The V gene lost 4 bases and the J gene lost 0 bases, with 11 bases spanning the gap. CDR1 is SGHDT and CDR2 is YYEEEE in the germline V gene.